These 25 T cell receptor beta chains came from one sample sequenced in a study of blood T cell repertoires in COVID-19. Assay used: immunoSEQ multiplex PCR; TCRdb lists only in-frame clones, some missing. The table lists fewer than 600,000 clones, 70% to 90% of them singletons. The sample was PBMCs or T cells enriched from blood (not recorded which). The source is a woman in her forties who had recovered from COVID-19.

This clone was picked up a small number of times. V is TRBV9 and J is TRBJ2-7; 8 bases are shared with TRBD1. Germline CDR1 SGDLS, CDR2 YYNGEE. This CDR3 is 14 amino acids long. V lost 0 bases and J lost 4; bases outside the gene matches: 3. The DNA of the CDR3 is TGTGCCAGCAGCGTAGGTCAGGGGGCATACGAGCAGTACTTC. Its translation is CASSVGQGAYEQYF.

This clone was recorded once. The CDR3 protein is CASSPRGGSLYGYTF. Written as DNA, the CDR3 is TGTGCCAGCAGCCCCCGGGGGGGTTCCCTCTATGGCTACACCTTC. The chain employs TRBV6-2 or TRBV6-3 and TRBJ1-2; D might be TRBD1 (5 bases). This CDR3 has 15 residues. Germline V gives CDR1 MNHEY, CDR2 SVGEGT. Deletions cut 6 bases from V and 4 bases from J, with 18 bases between.

The rearrangement links TRBV13 to TRBJ2-3, with 7 bases that match TRBD2. CDR3 length: 16 residues. Germline-derived CDR1 and CDR2 are PRHDT and FYEKMQ (reference sequence). The ends lost 5 bases at V and 2 bases at J; junction bases unmatched: 10. The CDR3 coding sequence is TGTGCCAGCAGCAGAATAGCGGGCCCATACACAGATACGCAGTATTTT. Amino acid sequence: CASSRIAGPYTDTQYF.

As concerns this clone: Other DNA sequences in the same sample also yield this CDR3. The rearrangement joins TRBV19 to TRBJ2-7; 9 bases are a match to TRBD2. This CDR3 region has 14 residues. V was clipped by 1 base and J by 3 bases; unmatched bases: 1. Germline CDR1 reads LNHDA; CDR2 reads SQIVND (reference sequence). The CDR3 is CASSIGGRVYEQYF. The CDR3 coding sequence is TGTGCCAGTAGTATAGGCGGGAGGGTCTACGAGCAGTACTTC.

J is TRBJ2-2 and V is TRBV19; 7 bases fit TRBD2. V dropped 3 bases and J dropped 4; count of bases not matched to a gene: 5. Germline V gene data show CDR1 as LNHDA and CDR2 as SQIVND (reference sequence). The CDR3 sequence is 15 residues long. The CDR3 protein is CASSMGRESTGELFF. In nucleotides, the CDR3 is TGTGCCAGTAGTATGGGGCGGGAGAGCACCGGGGAGCTGTTTTTT.

V usage is TRBV5-4 and J usage is TRBJ2-5; 8 bases match TRBD2. Trimming removed 2 bases from V and 6 bases from J; junction bases left unmatched: 12. CDR1 is SGHNT, CDR2 YYREEE, per germline (reference sequence). CDR3 length equals 16 residues. CDR3 sequence (DNA): TGTGCCAGCAGCTTAGATCCGGGACTAGATTTACAGACCCAGTACTTC. Amino acid sequence: CASSLDPGLDLQTQYF.

This clone turned up a few times. The chain couples TRBV9 to TRBJ1-1; D is uncertain. V was cut by 1 base and J by 6 bases, with 25 bases left in between. Germline-derived CDR1 and CDR2 are SGDLS and YYNGEE. This CDR3 is built from 18 residues. In DNA, the CDR3 is TGTGCCAGCAGCGTAAATAAGGGAGAAGGGAAGGTGTTCTCTGAAGCTTTCTTT. Its protein product is CASSVNKGEGKVFSEAFF.

This sequence joins TRBV19 and TRBJ1-5; D is undetermined. There are 16 residues in the CDR3. The V gene's germline CDR1 is LNHDA and CDR2 SQIVND (reference sequence). The V gene lost 5 bases and the J gene lost 1 base, with 15 bases spanning the gap. The CDR3 here is CASSPKQVKSNQPQHF. The DNA of the CDR3 is TGTGCCAGTAGTCCCAAACAAGTCAAGAGCAATCAGCCCCAGCATTTT.

The chain couples TRBV19 to TRBJ1-4; D unresolved. V shed 4 bases and J shed 7 bases, with 13 bases lying between them. Germline V gives CDR1 LNHDA, CDR2 SQIVND (reference sequence). The CDR3 is 14 amino acids. The CDR3 is CASSTTAGVEKLFF. CDR3 DNA: TGTGCCAGTAGTACCACCGCCGGGGTTGAAAAACTGTTTTTT.

The chain has TRBV6-2 or TRBV6-3 and TRBJ1-5; 10 bases agree with TRBD1. This CDR3 has 16 residues. V gave up 0 bases and J gave up 4 bases; unmatched junction bases: 3. Germline CDR1 is MNHEY and CDR2 is SVGEGT. For the CDR3, the DNA is TGTGCCAGCAGTTACTCGGGACAGGGGCCGAATCAGCCCCAGCATTTT. Its translation is CASSYSGQGPNQPQHF.

This clone was observed once. The V and J genes are TRBV9 and TRBJ2-5, with 9 bases lining up with TRBD2. This CDR3 spans 15 amino acids. From germline, CDR1 is SGDLS and CDR2 YYNGEE. V dropped 4 bases and J dropped 1; count of bases not matched to a gene: 5. This CDR3 reads CASSPLAGAQETQYF. Written as DNA, the CDR3 is TGTGCCAGCAGCCCTTTAGCGGGGGCCCAAGAGACCCAGTACTTC.

V usage is TRBV5-1 and J usage is TRBJ2-7; possible D gene TRBD1, 5 bases. Per the germline V gene, CDR1 is SGHRS and CDR2 is YFSETQ. V was pared by 5 bases and J by 1 base, with 10 bases between. This CDR3 contains 13 residues. CDR3 sequence (DNA): TGCGCCAGCAGAGACAGCACTTCCTACGAGCAGTACTTC. Residues: CASRDSTSYEQYF.

V and J are TRBV7-9 and TRBJ1-5, with TRBD1 identical over 10 bases. Germline loops: CDR1 SEHNR, CDR2 FQNEAQ (reference sequence). V lost 4 bases to trimming and J lost 11 bases; unmatched junction nucleotides: 2. This CDR3 region has 12 residues. The CDR3 loop reads CASSSDRGSQHF. In DNA form, the CDR3 reads TGTGCCAGCAGCTCGGACAGGGGGTCCCAGCATTTT.

The gene calls are TRBV19 and TRBJ2-6, with 10 bases fitting TRBD1. The CDR3 is 19 amino acids. The J segment lost 0 bases and the V segment lost 1 base, leaving 6 bases of the junction unmatched. Germline lookup yields CDR1 LNHDA and CDR2 SQIVND (reference sequence). This chain's CDR3 is CASSIGYRTGGSGANVLTF. CDR3 DNA sequence: TGTGCCAGTAGTATAGGTTACCGGACAGGGGGCTCTGGGGCCAACGTCCTGACTTTC.

This clone was observed a single time. The J gene is TRBJ2-1, the V gene TRBV27; possible D gene TRBD2, 6 bases. The CDR3 is made up of 14 amino acids. The V gene lost 1 base and the J gene lost 4 bases, with 8 bases spanning the gap. Germline lookup yields CDR1 MNHEY and CDR2 SMNVEV (reference sequence). The CDR3 loop reads CASSLLTSYNEQFF. The CDR3 DNA follows: TGTGCCAGCAGTTTATTGACTAGTTACAATGAGCAGTTCTTC.

V is TRBV27 and J is TRBJ1-5; 7 bases fit TRBD1. The CDR3 has 15 residues. Germline CDR1 reads MNHEY; CDR2 reads SMNVEV (reference sequence). J lost 0 bases, V lost 5 bases, and 4 bases had no gene match. CDR3 bases: TGTGCCAGCAGTCTAAGGACAGGTAGCAATCAGCCCCAGCATTTT. Translated: CASSLRTGSNQPQHF.

V usage is TRBV11-2 and J usage is TRBJ2-1; TRBD2 is a possible D gene (6 bases). Germline V CDR1 and CDR2: SGHAT, FQNNGV. V lost 5 bases, J lost 3 bases, and 14 bases lay in between. There are 15 residues in the CDR3. CDR3 in amino acids: CASSPGLESYNEQFF. CDR3 DNA: TGTGCCAGCAGCCCGGGACTTGAAAGCTACAATGAGCAGTTCTTC.

The chain carries TRBV19 and TRBJ1-2, with 7 bases matching TRBD1. Germline V gene data show CDR1 as LNHDA and CDR2 as SQIVND (reference sequence). Trimming cost V 1 base and J 2 bases; bases outside gene matches: 4. This CDR3 region has 15 residues. CDR3 nucleotides: TGTGCCAGTAGTATAGTAGGGACAGTGAACTATGGCTACACCTTC. Its translation: CASSIVGTVNYGYTF.

This sequence joins TRBV6-5 and TRBJ1-1, with TRBD1 matching over 8 bases. The CDR3 spans 14 residues. J gave up 4 bases and V 6 bases, and 7 bases lay outside the gene matches. CDR1 and CDR2 from the germline V gene are MNHEY and SVGAGI. CDR3 coding DNA: TGTGCCAGCAGCCGCAGGGGGCCGAGCACTGAAGCTTTCTTT. Translating it yields CASSRRGPSTEAFF.

The chain carries TRBV7-2 and TRBJ1-4; possible D gene TRBD1, 5 bases. The length of the CDR3 is 16 residues. From germline, CDR1 is SGHTA and CDR2 FQGNSA. V was cut by 3 bases and J by 5 bases, with 16 bases left in between. The CDR3 is CASSLGGLRSNEKLFF. The CDR3, as DNA: TGTGCCAGCAGCTTGGGGGGTCTTAGGTCGAATGAAAAACTGTTTTTT.

V is TRBV11-3 and J is TRBJ1-6, with D uncertain. Trimming stripped 5 bases from V and 7 bases from J, with 12 bases between. Germline V gives CDR1 SGHNT, CDR2 YENEEA. The CDR3 length is 14 residues. The DNA of the CDR3 is TGTGCCAGCAGCCCGGGAAGAATGAATTCACCCCTCCACTTT. It codes for CASSPGRMNSPLHF.

This clone was detected once. This chain connects TRBV6-2 or TRBV6-3 to TRBJ2-3; 9 nucleotides align to TRBD2. The CDR3 is made up of 17 amino acids. Germline trimming cut 2 bases from V and 2 bases from J; bases unmatched to any gene: 8. The V gene's germline CDR1 is MNHEY and CDR2 SVGEGT. CDR3 DNA: TGTGCCAGCAGTTACGGTTTTGGACTAGCGAACACAGATACGCAGTATTTT. Protein sequence: CASSYGFGLANTDTQYF.

V usage is TRBV9 and J usage is TRBJ2-1, with D possibly matching TRBD2 (6 bases). Germline V gene sequence: CDR1 SGDLS, CDR2 YYNGEE. The V end lost 4 bases, the J end lost 9 bases, and 17 bases lay between the germline ends. CDR3 size: 14 residues. The CDR3 sequence is CASSTATSGGEQFF. For the CDR3, the DNA is TGTGCCAGCAGCACAGCGACATCCGGGGGTGAGCAGTTCTTC.

This clone was counted once. The chain couples TRBV9 to TRBJ2-4; D is possibly TRBD1 (5 bases). The CDR3 is 14 residues long. CDR1 and CDR2 from the germline V gene are SGDLS and YYNGEE. V was pared by 3 bases and J by 4 bases, with 11 bases between. CDR3 residues: CASSEGNRKNIQYF. The CDR3 DNA sequence: TGTGCCAGCAGCGAGGGGAATCGGAAAAACATTCAGTACTTC.

This chain uses TRBV29-1 with TRBJ1-1, with TRBD1 matching 8 bases. With 4 bases clipped from V and 1 base from J, the junction kept 2 bases outside the gene matches. This CDR3 is 13 amino acids long. CDR1 is SQVTM, CDR2 ANQGSEA, per germline. The CDR3 DNA sequence: TGCAGCGTTGCGGGACAGGCGAACACTGAAGCTTTCTTT. It specifies CSVAGQANTEAFF.